This T cell receptor (beta chain) is from a study of T cells in localized non-small cell lung cancer. The study's findings and limits: Highest T cell clonality was seen in uninvolved adjacent lung, surpassing that measured in tumor. Sequencing was restricted to one tumor region; therefore, heterogeneity remains possible. Appearance in adjacent lung was seen for a median around 55 of the top 100 tumor clones. A higher density of T cells in blood coincided with extended overall survival.

The germline V gene encodes CDR1 LGHNA and CDR2 YSLEER. Trimming left V 1 base short and J 7 bases short, with 8 bases between. This CDR3 comprises 12 residues. Produced via immunoSEQ multiplex PCR; TCRdb's table is partial and in-frame only. The sample holds 60,000 to 85,000 clones; approximately 87% are singletons and the top ten take just over 20%. On this clone itself: What it binds is not known.

The clonotype originates from a male donor at least 60 years old with stage III squamous cell lung carcinoma. Specimen: peripheral blood, collected before any cancer treatment. This chain links TRBV4-3 with TRBJ2-7; TRBD1 might be the D (5 bases). Here the CDR3 reads CASSQVTGEQYF. The CDR3 region has the DNA TGCGCCAGCAGCCAAGTCACAGGAGAGCAGTACTTC.